The clone carrying this T cell receptor beta chain is labeled as medium-sized. The data belong to a study of T-cell reconstitution after alpha-beta-depleted transplantation in children. Unique molecular identifiers were built into the TCRbeta library. TCRdb analysed the PCR reads with MiXCR anew, one entry per CDR3 protein. Here the sample spans over 200,000 distinct CDR3 sequences, under 9.5% being singletons. Trimming removed 1 base at V and 3 bases at J, with 8 bases between. This CDR3 contains 14 residues. This chain uses TRBV12-3 or TRBV12-4 with TRBJ2-3; weak D call: TRBD1 (6 bases). This receptor was taken from a human donor who donated a stem cell graft to a child with acute lymphoblastic leukemia. The sample consisted of PBMCs from the stem cell graft donor, taken from the stem cell graft. The CDR3 region has the DNA TGTGCCAGCAGTTTAGTGCAGGGGACAGATACGCAGTATTTT. It is translated as CASSLVQGTDTQYF.